The 28 T cell receptor beta chains reported below all come from one sample, sequenced in a study of T cells expressing NK-cell markers. Reprocessing the 5' RACE reads, TCRdb reports a single entry for every CDR3 protein and omits DNA. This repertoire includes 550,000 to 600,000 distinct CDR3 sequences. Sample: blood T cells: a sorted CD56 or NKG2C T cell subset, CD4+ or CD8+ T cells, or bulk PBMC T cells (not recorded which). Receptors originate from a man aged 18 to 35 in good health.

The J gene is TRBJ2-3, the V gene TRBV7-8; TCRdb calls TRBD1, which cannot be checked without DNA. The CDR3 runs to 16 residues. Germline CDR1 SGHVS, CDR2 FQNEAQ. CDR3 region: CASSLASTGGGGGQYF.

The rearrangement uses TRBV5-1 and TRBJ2-5; TCRdb selects TRBD2, and the lack of DNA leaves this call unchecked. The CDR3 is made up of 17 amino acids. Germline V CDR1 and CDR2: SGHRS, YFSETQ. The CDR3 spells CASSLPRTSGSQETQYF.

The rearrangement joins TRBV13 to TRBJ2-5; TCRdb calls TRBD2, which cannot be checked without DNA. The length of the CDR3 is 18 residues. Germline-derived CDR1 and CDR2 are PRHDT and FYEKMQ (reference sequence). CDR3 sequence reads: CASSFRASGLAGAETQYF.

V and J are TRBV20-1 and TRBJ2-1. The V gene's germline CDR1 is DFQATT and CDR2 SNEGSKA (reference sequence). The CDR3 contains 11 residues. The CDR3 spells CSAARSNEQFF.

The V gene is TRBV14, the J gene TRBJ2-1; TCRdb calls TRBD1, which cannot be checked without DNA. Germline V CDR1 and CDR2: SGHDN, FVKESK. The length of the CDR3 is 14 residues. The CDR3 is CASSQPGATHEQFF. The complete variable domain, with remaining parts taken from reference TRBV14 and TRBJ2-1, reads EAGVTQFPSHSVIEKGQTVTLRCDPISGHDNLYWYRRVMGKEIKFLLHFVKESKQDESGMPNNRFLAERTGGTYSTLKVQPAELEDSGVYFCASSQPGATHEQFFGPGTRLTVL.

This chain links TRBV19 with TRBJ1-5; the TCRdb call, TRBD1, lacks DNA for checking. The CDR3 runs to 15 residues. The V gene's germline CDR1 is LNHDA and CDR2 SQIVND (reference sequence). CDR3 sequence reads: CASSISAGPNQPQHF.

The gene calls are TRBV5-5 and TRBJ1-5; with no DNA, the TCRdb D assignment of TRBD1 cannot be verified. The CDR3 extends over 14 amino acids. Germline V gene lookup returns CDR1 SGHKS and CDR2 YYEKEE (reference sequence). This CDR3 reads CASSAQGVSQPQHF. The whole variable domain, remainder taken from reference TRBV5-5 and TRBJ1-5, is DAGVTQSPTHLIKTRGQQVTLRCSPISGHKSVSWYQQVLGQGPQFIFQYYEKEERGRGNFPDRFSARQFPNYSSELNVNALLLGDSALYLCASSAQGVSQPQHFGDGTRLSIL.

The CDR3 region is CASSEPSPGAEAFF. V gene TRBV25-1 combines with J gene TRBJ1-1; TCRdb picks TRBD1, but there is no DNA to check that call. This CDR3 comprises 14 residues. Germline V gene sequence: CDR1 MGHDK, CDR2 SYGVNS.

This chain uses TRBV29-1 with TRBJ2-5; TCRdb's D call of TRBD1 is untestable without DNA. Germline assignment: CDR1 SQVTM and CDR2 ANQGSEA. The CDR3 sequence is 12 residues long. CDR3 sequence: CSAGQYFETQYF.

The genes are TRBV5-1 and TRBJ2-2; TCRdb names TRBD1, which stays unverified in the absence of DNA. The germline CDR1 and CDR2 sequences are SGHRS and YFSETQ. This CDR3 is 16 amino acids long. The CDR3 sequence is CASSLPGKGTTGELFF.

The genes are TRBV5-1 and TRBJ2-2. Germline V gives CDR1 SGHRS, CDR2 YFSETQ. The CDR3 loop spans 16 amino acids. CDR3 loop: CASSWMTDANTGELFF.

The chain carries TRBV5-5 and TRBJ2-3; TCRdb picks TRBD1, but there is no DNA to check that call. The CDR3 runs 15 residues. Germline CDR1 and CDR2: SGHKS and YYEKEE (reference sequence). CDR3 sequence: CASSAFQGATDTQYF.

The chain carries TRBV29-1 and TRBJ2-5; lacking DNA, the TRBD1 call made by TCRdb goes unchecked. CDR3 size: 12 residues. Germline V gene lookup returns CDR1 SQVTM and CDR2 ANQGSEA. CDR3 sequence reads: CSVPRTPETQYF.

The chain employs TRBV20-1 and TRBJ1-4; TCRdb's D call of TRBD1 is untestable without DNA. Germline lookup yields CDR1 DFQATT and CDR2 SNEGSKA (reference sequence). CDR3 length equals 17 residues. The CDR3 sequence is CSARDGGGYATNEKLFF.

The chain is built from TRBV20-1 and TRBJ2-7; no DNA is available, so the TRBD1 call from TCRdb remains unchecked. This CDR3 region has 13 residues. Germline V gives CDR1 DFQATT, CDR2 SNEGSKA (reference sequence). This chain's CDR3 is CSAEDRATYEQYF.

The chain joins TRBV4-3 to TRBJ2-1; lacking DNA, the TRBD2 call made by TCRdb goes unchecked. CDR1 and CDR2 from the germline V gene are LGHNA and YSLEER. The CDR3 has 16 amino acids. CDR3 region: CASSQSILAGEGEQFF.

V is TRBV6-2 or TRBV6-3 and J is TRBJ2-1; without DNA, the TCRdb call of TRBD1 cannot be checked. CDR1 and CDR2 from the germline V gene are MNHEY and SVGEGT. The CDR3 is made up of 15 amino acids. The CDR3 sequence: CASRWGQGIYNEQFF.

The chain combines TRBV29-1 with TRBJ2-1; TCRdb's D call, TRBD2, is unchecked because there is no DNA. Germline-derived CDR1 and CDR2 are SQVTM and ANQGSEA. The CDR3 covers 15 residues. CDR3 protein: CSVVLLAGDYNEQFF.

The V and J genes are TRBV5-1 and TRBJ2-1; absent DNA, TCRdb's TRBD2 call cannot be checked. Germline loops: CDR1 SGHRS, CDR2 YFSETQ. CDR3 length: 20 amino acids. The CDR3 region is CASTQGWDSGRPTLNNEQFF.

The chain uses TRBV25-1 and TRBJ1-2. Germline lookup yields CDR1 MGHDK and CDR2 SYGVNS. This CDR3 spans 12 amino acids. The CDR3 spells CASTSPLGGYTF.

The rearrangement links TRBV10-3 to TRBJ2-3. In germline, CDR1 is ENHRY, CDR2 SYGVKD. This CDR3 region has 14 residues. CDR3 sequence reads: CAISLDSRTDTQYF.

J is TRBJ1-6 and V is TRBV5-6. Germline assignment: CDR1 SGHDT and CDR2 YYEEEE. The CDR3 extends over 14 amino acids. CDR3: CASSLRSTYSPLHF.

This chain links TRBV20-1 with TRBJ1-1; TCRdb's D gene call, TRBD1, goes unchecked for lack of DNA. CDR1 DFQATT and CDR2 SNEGSKA come from the germline V gene (reference sequence). CDR3 length: 16 residues. The CDR3 here is CSASREGTGGNTEAFF.

This rearrangement joins TRBV12-3 or TRBV12-4 to TRBJ1-2. The CDR3 has 12 residues. The CDR3 here is CASSTGRGGYTF.

The rearrangement uses TRBV6-1 and TRBJ1-1; TCRdb selects TRBD1, and the lack of DNA leaves this call unchecked. The CDR3 totals 14 residues. Per germline, CDR1 MNHNS and CDR2 SASEGT. The CDR3: CASSQQGMNTEAFF.

The V and J genes are TRBV30 and TRBJ2-1; as DNA is missing, the TRBD2 call by TCRdb cannot be tested. There are 15 residues in the CDR3. Looked up from germline, CDR1 is GTSNPN and CDR2 is SVGIG (reference sequence). CDR3 sequence reads: CACPRTSGSGHEQFF.

The chain joins TRBV11-2 to TRBJ2-1; the TRBD1 assignment by TCRdb is unverifiable without DNA. The germline V gene has CDR1 SGHAT and CDR2 FQNNGV. The CDR3 contains 15 residues. The CDR3 sequence: CASSSVRGATREQFF.

The chain is built from TRBV9 and TRBJ2-7; the D call from TCRdb, TRBD1, cannot be confirmed without DNA. Germline lookup yields CDR1 SGDLS and CDR2 YYNGEE. CDR3 length equals 14 residues. The CDR3 here is CASSVGPLRDEQYF.